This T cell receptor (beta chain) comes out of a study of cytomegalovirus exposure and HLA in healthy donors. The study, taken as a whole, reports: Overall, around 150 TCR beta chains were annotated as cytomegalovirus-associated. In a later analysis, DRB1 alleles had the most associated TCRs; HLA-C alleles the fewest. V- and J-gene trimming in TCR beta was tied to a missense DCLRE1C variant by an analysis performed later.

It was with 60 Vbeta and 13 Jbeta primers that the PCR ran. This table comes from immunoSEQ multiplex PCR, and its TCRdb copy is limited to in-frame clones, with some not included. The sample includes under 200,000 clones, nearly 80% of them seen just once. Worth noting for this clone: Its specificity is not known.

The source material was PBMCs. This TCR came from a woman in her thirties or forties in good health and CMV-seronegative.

The chain's CDR3 is CASSLAGQGNTIYF. In DNA, the CDR3 is TGCGCCAGCAGCTTGGCTGGACAGGGAAACACCATATATTTT. The chain recombines TRBV5-1 with TRBJ1-3; TRBD1 is a possible D gene (6 bases). V was trimmed by 0 bases and J by 4 bases, leaving 8 bases between them. CDR3 size: 14 residues. The germline V gene has CDR1 SGHRS and CDR2 YFSETQ.